This TCR beta chain was obtained from a study of blood T cell repertoires in COVID-19 (dated by TCRdb to about 2020). Study-wide context: Collaborator samples came from the United States, Italy and Spain and covered acute and convalescent phases of COVID-19. The prospective study material was composed of cDNA or gDNA derived from T cells, B-cell-depleted T cells, or PBMCs. The dataset comprised deeply sampled blood TCRbeta repertoires from subjects exposed to, actively infected with, or recovered from COVID-19. The repertoires were released in a freely available public database meant as a resource for research on the immune response to SARS-CoV-2. Samples were obtained from the ongoing ImmuneRACE study (first 160 participants) and from 1,000 to 1,500 subjects provided by 6 global collaborators. The sample metadata nearly always contained a de-identified subject ID, COVID-19 status, age in years and sex. Where available, HLA class I and class II types were obtained from metadata supplied by the sample provider rather than from assay-based typing.

Each collaborating institution followed its own protocols to collect whole blood in K2EDTA tubes. For TCRbeta analysis, collaborator samples were shipped as frozen whole blood, as isolated PBMCs, or as DNA extracted from either sample type. The germline V end is reduced by 0 bases and the J end by 7 bases; junction bases left unmatched: 1. Based on the germline V gene (reference sequence), the CDR1 and CDR2 sequences are SGHNT and YYREEE. Inclusive of the bounding cysteine and phenylalanine, the CDR3 is 14 residues long. Only the CDR3 region is kept as DNA, spanning 42 bases read in frame from base 1. Results and caveats for the whole study, not just this receptor: Clinical and demographic metadata were provided uncurated, with the amount varying by source and participant.

A note on this clone: The clone's antigen remains unknown. Per-base qualities were not stored, and no clone one base away is much larger.

TCRbeta CDR3 regions were amplified from genomic DNA using the immunoSEQ Assay, a bias-controlled multiplex PCR. In the original analysis: Within the assay, amplification of reference gene primers was used to estimate how many nucleated cells each sample contained. To quantify the absolute abundance of each unique TCRbeta CDR3 rearrangement, sequence reads were collapsed and filtered. Productive Simpson clonality was computed per sample as the square root of Simpson's diversity index over productive rearrangements. TCRdb obtained this table from immuneACCESS and retained in-frame rearrangements with V and J assigned. These tables miss some clones; where compared with another copy, unresolved V genes account for less than half of the shortfall, and the remainder is unexplained. That table gives V, J and clone size, and the DNA gave D and trimming. For this sample there are 100,000 to 150,000 clones; almost 90% appear just once. The ten largest clones represent about 1% of the sample.

This receptor was identified in a woman aged 50 to 60 with active or convalescent COVID-19. Input material: peripheral blood. The chain joins TRBV5-4 to TRBJ2-2, with 9 central nucleotides matching TRBD1. Read as DNA, the sequence is TGTGCCAGCAGCTTGGACAGGGGGCTCGGGGAGCTGTTTTTT. Its amino acids are CASSLDRGLGELFF.